What follows are 23 T cell receptor beta chains derived from one specimen sequenced in a study of cytomegalovirus exposure and HLA in healthy donors (dated by TCRdb to the late 2010s). The method was the immunoSEQ multiplex PCR assay. For the multiplex PCR, a mixture combining 60 forward primers for TCR Vbeta segments and 13 reverse primers for TCR Jbeta segments was used. Imported from immuneACCESS, the table was reduced by TCRdb to in-frame sequences with V and J called. These copies leave out some clones; in studies compared against another copy, an unresolved V gene accounts for under half, and the cause of the remainder is not known. The sample yields under 150,000 clones; about 81% were counted once. Roughly 8.2% of the sample is in the top ten clones. Sequencing input: PBMCs. These receptors came from a woman aged 50 to 60 in good health and CMV-seropositive.

The genes are TRBV7-8 and TRBJ2-1, with D maybe TRBD2 (6 bases). Germline V gene data show CDR1 as SGHVS and CDR2 as FQNEAQ. Trimming took 0 bases from V and 5 from J, leaving 8 bases between them. CDR3 length: 14 residues. CDR3 amino acids: CASSLAGTHNEQFF. Here the CDR3 DNA reads TGTGCCAGCAGCTTAGCGGGGACTCACAATGAGCAGTTCTTC.

The gene calls are TRBV9 and TRBJ1-1; D unresolved. The CDR3 extends over 13 amino acids. The germline CDR1 and CDR2 sequences are SGDLS and YYNGEE. Trimming took off 1 base at V and 1 base at J, with 5 bases between the two ends. In nucleotides, the CDR3 is TGTGCCAGCAGCGTACACGGGAACACTGAAGCTTTCTTT. Translation gives CASSVHGNTEAFF.

The V call is TRBV7-9, the J call TRBJ2-7, with D perhaps TRBD2 (5 bases). The CDR3 loop spans 14 amino acids. Germline CDR1 SEHNR, CDR2 FQNEAQ (reference sequence). V lost 2 bases and J 5 bases, leaving 13 bases between the germline ends. The CDR3 spells CASSLLEGVDEQYF. In DNA form, the CDR3 reads TGTGCCAGCAGCTTATTAGAGGGTGTGGACGAGCAGTACTTC.

The V call is TRBV7-2, the J call TRBJ2-7, with D possibly being TRBD2 (5 bases). Looked up from germline, CDR1 is SGHTA and CDR2 is FQGNSA. This CDR3 contains 13 residues. V dropped 5 bases and J dropped 5 bases, with 13 bases sitting between them. In nucleotides, the CDR3 is TGTGCCAGCAGCAACGAGCGGTTGGACGAGCAGTACTTC. It translates to CASSNERLDEQYF.

J is TRBJ2-5 and V is TRBV11-2; D is possibly TRBD2 (6 bases). V was trimmed by 2 bases and J by 8 bases, leaving 15 bases between them. CDR3 length equals 14 residues. Germline V lookup: CDR1 SGHAT, CDR2 FQNNGV. Here the CDR3 reads CASSLWATEGTQYF. Here the CDR3 DNA reads TGTGCCAGCAGCTTATGGGCGACGGAGGGAACCCAGTACTTC.

The chain has TRBV13 and TRBJ1-1; a weak D match, TRBD1 (5 bases). Per germline, CDR1 PRHDT and CDR2 FYEKMQ (reference sequence). Trimming took off 5 bases at V and 3 bases at J, with 16 bases between the two ends. This CDR3 region has 15 residues. Written as DNA, the CDR3 is TGTGCCAGCAGCCCCCCGTCGGGAGGGGACACTGAAGCTTTCTTT. Protein sequence: CASSPPSGGDTEAFF.

CDR3 nucleotide sequence: TGTGCCAGTAGTTCTGGGGCAGTCTCTCAAGAGACCCAGTACTTC. This codes for CASSSGAVSQETQYF. The chain couples TRBV19 to TRBJ2-5; possibly TRBD1 for D (5 bases). The CDR3 sequence is 15 residues long. Trimming left V 5 bases short and J 2 bases short, with 15 bases between. Germline lookup yields CDR1 LNHDA and CDR2 SQIVND (reference sequence). The full variable domain, completed using reference TRBV19 and TRBJ2-5, is DGGITQSPKYLFRKEGQNVTLSCEQNLNHDAMYWYRQDPGQGLRLIYYSQIVNDFQKGDIAEGYSVSREKKESFPLTVTSAQKNPTAFYLCASSSGAVSQETQYFGPGTRLLVL.

The CDR3: CASSSGEYGYTF. DNA for the CDR3: TGTGCCAGCAGCTCAGGGGAATATGGCTACACCTTC. The chain couples TRBV5-6 to TRBJ1-2, with D perhaps matching TRBD1 (6 bases). This CDR3 has 12 amino acids. Germline CDR1 SGHDT, CDR2 YYEEEE. The V and J ends lost 3 bases and 5 bases respectively, with 8 bases between them.

This chain connects TRBV6-5 to TRBJ2-3; TRBD2 might be the D (7 bases). The CDR3 runs to 15 residues. V shed 2 bases and J shed 0 bases, with 9 bases lying between them. Germline loops: CDR1 MNHEY, CDR2 SVGAGI. CDR3 protein: CASSYRGGSTDTQYF. Here the CDR3 DNA reads TGTGCCAGCAGTTACAGGGGGGGGAGCACAGATACGCAGTATTTT.

This clone was found a few times. The chain is built from TRBV29-1 and TRBJ1-1; TRBD1 is a possible D gene (6 bases). V was cut by 4 bases and J by 1 base, with 19 bases left in between. The CDR3 totals 16 residues. The germline CDR1 and CDR2 sequences are SQVTM and ANQGSEA. The CDR3 is CSVGGLRQAANTEAFF. The CDR3 region has the DNA TGCAGCGTTGGGGGCCTTAGACAGGCAGCGAACACTGAAGCTTTCTTT.

This chain joins TRBV4-1 and TRBJ2-7; 9 nucleotides agree with TRBD2. From germline, CDR1 is MGHRA and CDR2 YSYEKL. This CDR3 contains 17 residues. V trimming: 4 bases; J trimming: 5 bases; junction bases outside the gene matches: 15. CDR3 sequence reads: CASSPWGSGGSSNEQYF. In DNA, the CDR3 is TGCGCCAGCAGCCCCTGGGGTAGCGGGGGCTCGTCAAACGAGCAGTACTTC.

This chain links TRBV5-1 with TRBJ1-1; possibly TRBD1 for D (6 bases). The V gene lost 3 bases and the J gene lost 8 bases, with 17 bases spanning the gap. CDR1 and CDR2 (germline): SGHRS, YFSETQ. The CDR3 contains 14 residues. CDR3 coding DNA: TGCGCCAGCAGCTCAGGGATCACCGGGACAGAAGCTTTCTTT. This codes for CASSSGITGTEAFF.

This rearrangement joins TRBV4-1 to TRBJ1-2; 9 nucleotides line up with TRBD1. There are 16 residues in the CDR3. V shed 4 bases, J shed 4 bases, and the junction held 10 bases outside the gene matches. Germline loops: CDR1 MGHRA, CDR2 YSYEKL. CDR3 in DNA: TGCGCCAGCAGCCCAATAACAGGGGGCTCGGGCTATGGCTACACCTTC. Protein: CASSPITGGSGYGYTF.

The genes are TRBV30 and TRBJ2-7; tentatively, D is TRBD2 (7 bases). This CDR3 comprises 13 residues. V was clipped by 2 bases and J by 4 bases, with 12 bases between them. Per germline, CDR1 GTSNPN and CDR2 SVGIG (reference sequence). The CDR3 sequence: CAWSREGGYEQYF. In nucleotides, the CDR3 is TGTGCCTGGAGTAGGGAGGGGGGGTACGAGCAGTACTTC. The full variable domain, rest sourced from reference TRBV30 and TRBJ2-7, is SQTIHQWPATLVQPVGSPLSLECTVEGTSNPNLYWYRQAAGRGLQLLFYSVGIGQISSEVPQNLSASRPQDRQFILSSKKLLLSDSGFYLCAWSREGGYEQYFGPGTRLTVT.

V gene TRBV7-9 combines with J gene TRBJ1-2; D is undetermined. V lost 5 bases, J lost 5 bases, and 9 bases lay in between. Germline CDR1 reads SEHNR; CDR2 reads FQNEAQ (reference sequence). This CDR3 spans 12 amino acids. CDR3 in DNA: TGTGCCAGCAGCCCGGAGTTTTATGGCTACACCTTC. Its protein is CASSPEFYGYTF.

The V gene is TRBV28, the J gene TRBJ1-1, with D perhaps matching TRBD1 (6 bases). The germline V gene encodes CDR1 MDHEN and CDR2 SYDVKM. The CDR3 spans 15 residues. The germline V and J ends were trimmed by 4 bases and 0 bases, with 12 bases remaining between them. Here the CDR3 DNA reads TGTGCCAGCAGTTCTACAGGGTTGTTGAACACTGAAGCTTTCTTT. Amino acids: CASSSTGLLNTEAFF.

The chain combines TRBV7-6 with TRBJ1-4; D perhaps matches TRBD1 (6 bases). The CDR3 runs to 13 residues. Trimming left V 8 bases short and J 7 bases short, with 14 bases between. Germline V CDR1 and CDR2: SGHVS, FNYEAQ. In nucleotides, the CDR3 is TGTGCCAGCGGGGGGGACAATTCTGAAAAACTGTTTTTT. It yields the protein CASGGDNSEKLFF.

The chain is built from TRBV10-3 and TRBJ1-1; no clear D gene. This CDR3 region has 11 residues. The V end was cut by 6 bases, the J end by 7 bases, with 9 bases between. CDR1 and CDR2 from the germline V gene are ENHRY and SYGVKD. CDR3 in amino acids: CAISGMNEAFF. The CDR3, as DNA: TGTGCCATCAGCGGGATGAATGAAGCTTTCTTT.

The V call is TRBV19, the J call TRBJ2-7, with TRBD2 identical over 7 bases. V lost 5 bases to trimming and J lost 6 bases; unmatched junction nucleotides: 7. The length of the CDR3 is 13 residues. Germline V lookup: CDR1 LNHDA, CDR2 SQIVND (reference sequence). CDR3 in amino acids: CASSAKRGSEQYF. DNA of the CDR3: TGTGCCAGTAGTGCAAAGCGGGGTAGCGAGCAGTACTTC.

The chain couples TRBV29-1 to TRBJ2-7; no definite D call. Germline V gives CDR1 SQVTM, CDR2 ANQGSEA. There are 12 residues in the CDR3. CDR3 DNA: TGCGCAGTCGTAACATTCACCTACGAGCAGTACTTC. Its protein product is CAVVTFTYEQYF.

J is TRBJ2-7 and V is TRBV11-1, with 9 bases matching TRBD1. The germline CDR1 and CDR2 sequences are SGHAT and FQDESV (reference sequence). This CDR3 is built from 15 residues. The V gene end was trimmed by 4 bases and the J gene end by 2 bases; junction bases not matched to a gene: 6. The CDR3 protein is CASSYGQGRTYEQYF. For the CDR3, the DNA is TGTGCCAGCAGCTACGGACAGGGGCGCACCTACGAGCAGTACTTC.

The CDR3 region is CASSGLQGETQYF. The CDR3 bases are TGTGCCAGCAGCGGCCTCCAGGGGGAGACCCAGTACTTC. V usage is TRBV6-6 and J usage is TRBJ2-5; a weak D match, TRBD1 (6 bases). The ends were cut back, 6 bases at V and 5 bases at J, with 13 bases in the middle. The CDR3 runs to 13 residues. Germline V gene sequence: CDR1 MNHNY, CDR2 SVGAGI (reference sequence).

This clone appeared once. V usage is TRBV5-6 and J usage is TRBJ2-7; TRBD2 matches 7 bases. J gave up 2 bases and V 0 bases, and 11 bases lay outside the gene matches. The CDR3 covers 17 residues. Germline V lookup: CDR1 SGHDT, CDR2 YYEEEE. This chain's CDR3 is CASSLGGGGTLAYEQYF. The CDR3 DNA reads TGTGCCAGCAGCTTGGGTGGGGGAGGGACCCTCGCCTACGAGCAGTACTTC.